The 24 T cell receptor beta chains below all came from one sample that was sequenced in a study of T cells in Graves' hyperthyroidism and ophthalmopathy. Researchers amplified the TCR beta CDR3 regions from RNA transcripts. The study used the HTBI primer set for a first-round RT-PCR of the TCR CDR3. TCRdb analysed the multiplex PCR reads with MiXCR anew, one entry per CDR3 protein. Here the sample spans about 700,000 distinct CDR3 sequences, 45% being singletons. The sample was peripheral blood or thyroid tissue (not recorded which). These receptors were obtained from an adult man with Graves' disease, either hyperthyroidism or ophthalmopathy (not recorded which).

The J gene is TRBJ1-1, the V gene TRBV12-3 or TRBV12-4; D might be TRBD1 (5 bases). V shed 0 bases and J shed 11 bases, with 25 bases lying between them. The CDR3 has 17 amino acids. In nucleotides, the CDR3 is TGTGCCAGCAGTTTAGCAGTATGGAGGGACCCCGAAGGTTATGCTTTCTTT. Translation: CASSLAVWRDPEGYAFF.

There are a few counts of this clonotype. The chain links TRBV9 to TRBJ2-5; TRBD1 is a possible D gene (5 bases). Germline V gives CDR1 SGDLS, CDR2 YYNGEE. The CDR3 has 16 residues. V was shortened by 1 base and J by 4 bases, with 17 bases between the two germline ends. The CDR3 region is CASSVSPRESAETQYF. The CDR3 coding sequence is TGTGCCAGCAGCGTAAGCCCCAGGGAATCTGCAGAGACCCAGTACTTC.

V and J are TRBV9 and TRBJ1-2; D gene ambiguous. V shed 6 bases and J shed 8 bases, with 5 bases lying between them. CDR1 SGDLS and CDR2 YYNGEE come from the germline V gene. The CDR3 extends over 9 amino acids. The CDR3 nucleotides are TGTGCCAGCAACGAGGGCTACACCTTC. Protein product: CASNEGYTF.

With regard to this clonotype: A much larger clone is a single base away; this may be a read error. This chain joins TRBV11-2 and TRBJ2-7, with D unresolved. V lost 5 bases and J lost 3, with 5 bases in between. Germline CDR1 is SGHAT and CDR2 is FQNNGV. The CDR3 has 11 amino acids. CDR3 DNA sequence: TGTGCCAGCAGCCATTTCTACGAGCAGTACTTC. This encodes CASSHFYEQYF.

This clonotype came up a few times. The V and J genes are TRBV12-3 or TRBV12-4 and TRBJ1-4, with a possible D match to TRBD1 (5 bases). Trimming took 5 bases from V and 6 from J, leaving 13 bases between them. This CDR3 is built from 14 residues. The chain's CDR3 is CASSKTVFYEKLFF. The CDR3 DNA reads TGTGCCAGCAGTAAGACAGTCTTCTATGAAAAACTGTTTTTT.

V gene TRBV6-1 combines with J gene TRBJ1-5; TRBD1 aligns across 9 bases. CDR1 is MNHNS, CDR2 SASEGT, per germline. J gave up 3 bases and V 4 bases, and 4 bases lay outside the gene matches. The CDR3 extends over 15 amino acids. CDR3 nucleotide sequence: TGTGCCAGCAGTGGGGGACAGGGATACAATCAGCCCCAGCATTTT. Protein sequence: CASSGGQGYNQPQHF.

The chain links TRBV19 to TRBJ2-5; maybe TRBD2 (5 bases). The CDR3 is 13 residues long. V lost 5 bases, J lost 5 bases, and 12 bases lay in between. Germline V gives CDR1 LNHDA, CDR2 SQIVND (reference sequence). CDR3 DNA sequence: TGTGCCAGTAGTGCCTCCGGGATTGAGACCCAGTACTTC. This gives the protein CASSASGIETQYF.

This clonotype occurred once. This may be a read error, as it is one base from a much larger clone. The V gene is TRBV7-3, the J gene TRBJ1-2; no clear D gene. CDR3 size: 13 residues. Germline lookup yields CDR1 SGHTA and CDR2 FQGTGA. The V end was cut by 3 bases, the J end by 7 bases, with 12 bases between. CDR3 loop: CASSFGSGVGYTF. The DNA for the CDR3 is TGTGCCAGCAGCTTCGGGTCCGGGGTTGGCTACACCTTC.

The CDR3 nucleotides are TGCAGCGTTGGAGCGGGGGCAGGGGGGGCTTTCTTT. Translated, it gives CSVGAGAGGAFF. J is TRBJ1-1 and V is TRBV29-1; 7 bases align to TRBD1. The length of the CDR3 is 12 residues. J gave up 11 bases and V 4 bases, and 10 bases lay outside the gene matches. Germline CDR1 and CDR2: SQVTM and ANQGSEA. Full variable domain (remainder filled in from reference TRBV29-1 and TRBJ1-1): SAVISQKPSRDICQRGTSLTIQCQVDSQVTMMFWYRQQPGQSLTLIATANQGSEATYESGFVIDKFPISRPNLTFSTLTVSNMSPEDSSIYLCSVGAGAGGAFFGQGTRLTVV.

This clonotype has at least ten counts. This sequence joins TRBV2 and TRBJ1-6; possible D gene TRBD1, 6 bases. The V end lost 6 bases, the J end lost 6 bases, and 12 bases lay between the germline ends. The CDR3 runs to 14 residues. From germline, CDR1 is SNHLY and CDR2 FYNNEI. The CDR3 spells CASSDGTINSPLHF. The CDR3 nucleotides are TGTGCCAGCAGCGACGGGACAATTAATTCACCCCTCCACTTT.

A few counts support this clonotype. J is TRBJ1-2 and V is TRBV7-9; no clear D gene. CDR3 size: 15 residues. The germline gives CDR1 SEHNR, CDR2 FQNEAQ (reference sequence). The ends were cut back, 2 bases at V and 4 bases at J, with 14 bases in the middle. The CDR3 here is CASSLSWAAGYGYTF. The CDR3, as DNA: TGTGCCAGCAGCTTAAGTTGGGCGGCGGGCTATGGCTACACCTTC.

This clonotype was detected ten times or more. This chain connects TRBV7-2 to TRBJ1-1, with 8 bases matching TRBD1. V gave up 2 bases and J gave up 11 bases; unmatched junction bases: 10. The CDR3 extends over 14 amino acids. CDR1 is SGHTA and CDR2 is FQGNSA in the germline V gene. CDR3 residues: CASSLSAGGSGAFF. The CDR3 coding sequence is TGTGCCAGCAGCTTATCGGCAGGGGGCAGTGGCGCTTTCTTT.

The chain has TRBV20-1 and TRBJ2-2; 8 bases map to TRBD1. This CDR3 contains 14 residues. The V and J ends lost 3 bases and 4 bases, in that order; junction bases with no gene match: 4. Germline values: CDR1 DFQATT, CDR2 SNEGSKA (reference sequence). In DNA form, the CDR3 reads TGCAGTGCTAGCCAGGGGGCCGGCACCGGGGAGCTGTTTTTT. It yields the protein CSASQGAGTGELFF.

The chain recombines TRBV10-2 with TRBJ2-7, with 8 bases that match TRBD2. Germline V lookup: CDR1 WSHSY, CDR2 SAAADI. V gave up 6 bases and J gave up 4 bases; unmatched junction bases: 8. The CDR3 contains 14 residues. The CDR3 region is CASRGGTSAYEQYF. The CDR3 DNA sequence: TGCGCCAGCAGGGGGGGGACTAGTGCGTACGAGCAGTACTTC.

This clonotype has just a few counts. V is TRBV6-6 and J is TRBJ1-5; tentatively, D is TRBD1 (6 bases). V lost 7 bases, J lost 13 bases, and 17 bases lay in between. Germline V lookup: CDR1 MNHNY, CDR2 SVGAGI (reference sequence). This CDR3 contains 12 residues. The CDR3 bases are TGTGCCAGCACCGAACCGGGACACTCTCAGCATTTT. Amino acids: CASTEPGHSQHF.

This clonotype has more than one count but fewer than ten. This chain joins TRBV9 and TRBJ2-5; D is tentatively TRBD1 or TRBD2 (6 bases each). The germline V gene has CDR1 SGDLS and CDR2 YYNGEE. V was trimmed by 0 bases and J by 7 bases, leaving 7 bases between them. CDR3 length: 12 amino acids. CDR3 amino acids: CASSVGGATQYF. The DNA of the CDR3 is TGTGCCAGCAGCGTAGGGGGGGCGACCCAGTACTTC.

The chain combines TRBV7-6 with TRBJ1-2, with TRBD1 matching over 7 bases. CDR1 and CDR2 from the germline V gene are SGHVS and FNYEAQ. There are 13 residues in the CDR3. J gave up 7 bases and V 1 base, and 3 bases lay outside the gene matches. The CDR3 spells CASSLGTGAGYTF. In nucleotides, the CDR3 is TGTGCCAGCAGCTTAGGGACAGGAGCTGGCTACACCTTC.

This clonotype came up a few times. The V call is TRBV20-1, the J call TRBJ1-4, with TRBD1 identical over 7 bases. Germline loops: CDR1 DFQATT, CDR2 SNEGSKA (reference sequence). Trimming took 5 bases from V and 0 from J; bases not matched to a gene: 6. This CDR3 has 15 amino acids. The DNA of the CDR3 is TGCAGTGCTCACCCCGGGACAGCAACTAATGAAAAACTGTTTTTT. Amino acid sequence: CSAHPGTATNEKLFF.

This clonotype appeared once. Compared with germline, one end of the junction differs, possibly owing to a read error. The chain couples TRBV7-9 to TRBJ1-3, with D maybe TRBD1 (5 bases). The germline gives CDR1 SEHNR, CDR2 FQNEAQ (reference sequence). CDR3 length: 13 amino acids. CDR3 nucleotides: TGCGCCAGCAGCCCAAAAGGGGAAAACACCATATATTTT. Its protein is CASSPKGENTIYF.

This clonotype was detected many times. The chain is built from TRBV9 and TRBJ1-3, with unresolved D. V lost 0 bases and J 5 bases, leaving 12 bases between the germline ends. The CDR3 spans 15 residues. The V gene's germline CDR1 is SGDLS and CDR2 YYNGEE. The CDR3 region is CASSVALAGRNTIYF. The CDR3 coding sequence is TGTGCCAGCAGCGTAGCTTTAGCAGGACGAAACACCATATATTTT.

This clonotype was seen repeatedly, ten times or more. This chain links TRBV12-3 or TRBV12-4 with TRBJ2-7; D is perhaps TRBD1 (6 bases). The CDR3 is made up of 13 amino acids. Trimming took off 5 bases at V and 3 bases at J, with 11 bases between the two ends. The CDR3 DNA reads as TGTGCCAGCAGTCTACAGGGCGGCTACGAGCAGTACTTC. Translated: CASSLQGGYEQYF.

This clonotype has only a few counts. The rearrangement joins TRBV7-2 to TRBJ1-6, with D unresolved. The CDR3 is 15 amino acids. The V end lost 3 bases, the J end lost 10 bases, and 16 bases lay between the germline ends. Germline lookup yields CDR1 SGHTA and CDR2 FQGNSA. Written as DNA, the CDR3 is TGTGCCAGCAGCTTCGCCGGTCCCCTCCCCTCACCCCTCCACTTT. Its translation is CASSFAGPLPSPLHF.

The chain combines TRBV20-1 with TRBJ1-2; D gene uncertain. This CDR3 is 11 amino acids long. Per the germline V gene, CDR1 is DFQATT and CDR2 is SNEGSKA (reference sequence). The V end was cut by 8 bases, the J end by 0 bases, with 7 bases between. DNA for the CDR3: TGCAGTACGGTAGCTAACTATGGCTACACCTTC. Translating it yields CSTVANYGYTF.

CDR3 loop: CASSAVLAGGPGEQYF. The CDR3 DNA sequence: TGTGCCAGCAGTGCTGTACTAGCGGGAGGCCCAGGCGAGCAGTACTTC. The chain has TRBV25-1 and TRBJ2-7, with 12 bases aligning to TRBD2. CDR3 size: 16 residues. Germline CDR1 reads MGHDK; CDR2 reads SYGVNS. The V segment lost 4 bases and the J segment 6 bases; nucleotides outside the gene matches: 10.